These T cell receptor beta chains were read from a single sample in a study of T cell responses to AZD1222 COVID-19 vaccine. Sequenced by immunoSEQ multiplex PCR; TCRdb stores in-frame clones only, minus some. The table shows approximately 120,000 clones, with approximately 90% occurring only once. Sample: peripheral blood, taken on day 0 of AZD1222 vaccination. The origin of the receptors is an adult in good health. CDR3s include the opening cysteine and the closing phenylalanine or tryptophan. The D gene is left open where the match is weak. Not all rows give a size; the values are once, few, many and, for expanded clones, a class.

cdr3_aa	cdr3_nt	d_call	cdr3_length	v_call	j_call	clone_size
CASSDDGALPLSSYNSPLHF	TGTGCCAGCAGTGACGATGGGGCTTTACCCTTGAGCTCCTATAATTCACCCCTCCACTTT	.	20	TRBV6-4	TRBJ1-6	.
CSVGQGDYGYTF	TGCAGCGTCGGACAGGGAGACTATGGCTACACCTTC	TRBD1	12	TRBV29-1	TRBJ1-2	.
CASSSDGTSGKYF	TGCGCCAGCAGCTCGGATGGGACTAGCGGGAAGTATTTT	TRBD2	13	TRBV5-1	TRBJ2-3	.
CASSLRGSNQPQHF	TGTGCCAGCAGTTTGCGTGGGTCCAATCAGCCCCAGCATTTT	.	14	TRBV27	TRBJ1-5	.
CASSPTSWSTGELFF	TGTGCCAGCAGCCCTACGTCTTGGAGCACCGGGGAGCTGTTTTTT	.	15	TRBV14	TRBJ2-2	once
CASSLGGADTDTQYF	TGTGCCAGCAGCTTGGGGGGGGCTGACACAGATACGCAGTATTTT	.	15	TRBV5-4	TRBJ2-3	.
CASGLVALQETQYF	TGTGCTAGTGGTTTGGTAGCTCTCCAAGAGACCCAGTACTTC	.	14	TRBV12-5	TRBJ2-5	.
CASSQAQTSGSGSTDTQYF	TGTGCCAGCAGCCAAGCCCAGACTAGCGGGAGCGGGTCCACAGATACGCAGTATTTT	TRBD2	19	TRBV4-2	TRBJ2-3	few
CATSDWGDNQPQHF	TGTGCCACCAGTGACTGGGGGGACAATCAGCCCCAGCATTTT	.	14	TRBV24-1	TRBJ1-5	.
CASSPRGRPTGELFF	TGTGCCAGCTCACCTAGGGGGCGCCCAACCGGGGAGCTGTTTTTT	TRBD1	15	TRBV18	TRBJ2-2	.
CASSLEGPWSGYTF	TGTGCCAGCAGTTTAGAAGGACCCTGGTCTGGCTACACCTTC	.	14	TRBV27	TRBJ1-2	.
CASSPGQGAGWQFF	TGTGCCAGCAGTCCGGGACAGGGGGCGGGTTGGCAGTTCTTC	TRBD1	14	TRBV6-5	TRBJ2-1	.
CASSLGTSGSPPDTQYF	TGTGCCAGCAGCCTCGGGACTAGCGGGAGCCCTCCAGATACGCAGTATTTT	TRBD2	17	TRBV7-3	TRBJ2-3	once
CSVRGLAIDTQYF	TGCAGCGTTCGGGGACTAGCGATAGATACGCAGTATTTT	TRBD2	13	TRBV29-1	TRBJ2-3	once
CASSEGGQGSQPQHF	TGTGCCAGCAGTGAAGGGGGACAGGGCTCTCAGCCCCAGCATTTT	TRBD1	15	TRBV6-1	TRBJ1-5	few
CASSSATIYEQYF	TGTGCCAGCAGTTCCGCTACTATCTACGAGCAGTACTTC	.	13	TRBV6-2/TRBV6-3	TRBJ2-7	.
CAISERQGSYNEQFF	TGTGCCATCAGTGAGCGACAGGGATCCTACAATGAGCAGTTCTTC	TRBD1	15	TRBV10-3	TRBJ2-1	.
CRGQLGAEAFF	TGCAGGGGACAGTTAGGCGCTGAAGCTTTCTTT	TRBD1	11	TRBV20-1	TRBJ1-1	.
CASSMGLATISGEQYF	TGTGCCAGCAGTATGGGACTAGCGACAATCTCTGGAGAGCAGTACTTC	TRBD2	16	TRBV28	TRBJ2-7	.
CASSLGLMNTEAFF	TGCGCCAGCAGCTTGGGACTGATGAACACTGAAGCTTTCTTT	.	14	TRBV5-1	TRBJ1-1	.
CASSFAASNQPQHF	TGTGCCAGCAGTTTCGCAGCTAGCAATCAGCCCCAGCATTTT	.	14	TRBV27	TRBJ1-5	.
CASSEVRFLGNQPQHF	TGTGCCAGCAGTGAAGTCCGGTTTTTAGGCAATCAGCCCCAGCATTTT	.	16	TRBV2	TRBJ1-5	.
CASSIRGDTEAFF	TGTGCCAGTAGTATAAGGGGGGACACTGAAGCTTTCTTT	.	13	TRBV19	TRBJ1-1	.
CASSYPAGFREQYF	TGTGCCAGCAGCTACCCGGCAGGTTTTCGGGAGCAGTACTTC	.	14	TRBV28	TRBJ2-7	.
CATSNPGQGSDTQYF	TGTGCCACCAGCAACCCGGGACAGGGGTCAGATACGCAGTATTTT	TRBD1	15	TRBV15	TRBJ2-3	.
CASSTGTGGAGKNIQYF	TGTGCCAGTAGTACCGGGACAGGGGGCGCGGGCAAAAACATTCAGTACTTC	TRBD1	17	TRBV19	TRBJ2-4	.
CASSGTGGTYNEQFF	TGCGCCAGCAGCGGAACAGGGGGGACATACAATGAGCAGTTCTTC	TRBD1	15	TRBV5-1	TRBJ2-1	once
CAWSDLSQPSQPQHF	TGTGCCTGGAGTGATTTGAGCCAGCCCAGTCAGCCCCAGCATTTT	.	15	TRBV30	TRBJ1-5	.
CASSVVAGRAKNIQYF	TGTGCCAGCAGCGTAGTGGCAGGGAGGGCCAAAAACATTCAGTACTTC	.	16	TRBV9	TRBJ2-4	once
CASSLSQEEQYF	TGTGCCAGCAGTTTAAGCCAGGAGGAGCAGTACTTT	.	12	TRBV28	TRBJ2-7	.
CASVRDRGETQYF	TGTGCCAGCGTTAGGGACAGGGGTGAGACCCAGTACTTC	TRBD1	13	TRBV6-5	TRBJ2-5	.
CASSLQGGGYTF	TGTGCCAGCAGCTTACAGGGCGGGGGCTACACCTTC	.	12	TRBV11-3	TRBJ1-2	.
CASSLLTGRSEKLFF	TGTGCCAGCAGCTTATTGACAGGACGTAGCGAAAAACTGTTTTTT	.	15	TRBV7-8	TRBJ1-4	.
CASSLGLAAQETQYF	TGTGCCAGCTCCCTCGGACTAGCGGCCCAAGAGACCCAGTACTTC	TRBD2	15	TRBV13	TRBJ2-5	.
CASKRGEQYF	TGTGCCAGCAAAAGAGGCGAGCAGTACTTC	.	10	TRBV12-1	TRBJ2-7	.
CASSPRDYTYNEQFF	TGTGCCAGCAGCCCCCGGGACTACACATACAATGAGCAGTTCTTC	TRBD2	15	TRBV7-3	TRBJ2-1	.
CAITSGEVYEQYF	TGTGCCATCACTTCAGGGGAGGTCTACGAGCAGTACTTC	.	13	TRBV10-3	TRBJ2-7	.
CASSGGTSGMADTQYF	TGTGCCAGCAGCGGAGGGACTAGCGGGATGGCAGATACGCAGTATTTT	TRBD2	16	TRBV9	TRBJ2-3	.
CASSPPYAGVNTEAFF	TGTGCCAGCAGCCCCCCCTACGCAGGGGTGAACACTGAAGCTTTCTTT	.	16	TRBV9	TRBJ1-1	.
CASSLAGILQETQYF	TGTGCCAGCAGCTTAGCAGGAATTCTGCAAGAGACCCAGTACTTC	.	15	TRBV11-3	TRBJ2-5	.
CASSMARELNQPQHF	TGTGCCAGTAGTATGGCCAGGGAGCTTAATCAGCCCCAGCATTTT	.	15	TRBV19	TRBJ1-5	.
CASSVEGNTDTQYF	TGTGCCAGCAGCGTAGAGGGGAACACAGATACGCAGTATTTT	.	14	TRBV9	TRBJ2-3	.
CASSQDRGGNTIYF	TGTGCCAGCAGCCAGGACAGAGGGGGAAACACCATATATTTT	.	14	TRBV3-1/TRBV3-2	TRBJ1-3	.
CASSLGEGGRRTEAFF	TGTGCCAGCAGCTTAGGCGAGGGGGGGCGCAGAACTGAAGCTTTCTTT	.	16	TRBV7-8	TRBJ1-1	.
CASSPRESNQPQHF	TGTGCCAGCAGTCCTCGGGAGAGCAATCAGCCCCAGCATTTT	.	14	TRBV6-5	TRBJ1-5	.
CASSDTGTSVADTQYF	TGCGCCAGCAGCGACACCGGGACTAGCGTGGCAGATACGCAGTATTTT	TRBD2	16	TRBV5-1	TRBJ2-3	.
CASSPSTFF	TGTGCCAGCAGTCCGAGTACTTTCTTT	.	9	TRBV12-3/TRBV12-4	TRBJ1-1	.